These 17 T cell receptor beta chains were sequenced from one sample in a study of T cells after yellow fever vaccination. TCRdb recomputed calls from the 5' RACE reads with MiXCR, one row per CDR3 protein. The sample has about 180,000 distinct CDR3 sequences, roughly 6.2% seen once. The material sequenced was CD4+ T cells sorted from PBMCs, taken on the day of the first yellow fever vaccination. All receptors come from a man younger than 35 who received the YFV17D yellow fever vaccine.

This clonotype came up a few times. The rearrangement joins TRBV5-1 to TRBJ1-1; 7 bases match TRBD1. V was clipped by 5 bases and J by 0 bases; unmatched bases: 4. This CDR3 comprises 14 residues. The V gene's germline CDR1 is SGHRS and CDR2 YFSETQ. The CDR3 reads CASRDRNLNTEAFF. The CDR3 nucleotides read TGCGCCAGCAGGGACAGGAACTTGAACACTGAAGCTTTCTTT.

J is TRBJ2-5 and V is TRBV18, with unresolved D. V was cut by 4 bases and J by 5 bases, with 14 bases left in between. Germline CDR1 is KGHSH and CDR2 is LQKENI. The CDR3 totals 14 residues. CDR3 residues: CASSLRFGWETQYF. Written as DNA, the CDR3 is TGTGCCAGCTCACTCCGTTTTGGATGGGAGACCCAGTACTTC.

This clonotype was found many times. This chain joins TRBV6-2 or TRBV6-3 and TRBJ1-1; TRBD1 matches 10 bases. The CDR3 spans 17 residues. Trimming at V came to 4 bases and at J to 4 bases, leaving 12 bases not matched to a gene. From germline, CDR1 is MNHEY and CDR2 SVGEGT. The CDR3 DNA sequence: TGTGCCAGCAGTTTAAGGGGACAGGGGCGCGGTGTCACTGAAGCTTTCTTT. Translated: CASSLRGQGRGVTEAFF.

This clonotype was seen repeatedly, ten times or more. This rearrangement joins TRBV5-5 to TRBJ2-3; D is unresolved. Germline lookup yields CDR1 SGHKS and CDR2 YYEKEE (reference sequence). The CDR3 length is 12 residues. Trimming shortened V by 2 bases and J by 3 bases, and 4 bases separated the two germline ends. The CDR3 DNA follows: TGTGCCAGCAGCTTAGCGACAGATACGCAGTATTTT. As protein: CASSLATDTQYF.

The rearrangement joins TRBV7-2 to TRBJ2-7; the match to TRBD1 covers 8 bases. The CDR3 is made up of 14 amino acids. Germline-derived CDR1 and CDR2 are SGHTA and FQGNSA. The J segment lost 7 bases and the V segment lost 5 bases, leaving 10 bases of the junction unmatched. CDR3 DNA: TGTGCCAGCAGCGCCCCCGGGACAGGCGGGGAGCAGTACTTC. Its protein product is CASSAPGTGGEQYF.

This clonotype has a count of ten or more. The chain uses TRBV3-1 and TRBJ2-3, with no clear D. Germline V gene data show CDR1 as LGHDT and CDR2 as YNNKEL (reference sequence). The CDR3 loop spans 13 amino acids. Trimming took 1 base from V and 9 from J, leaving 11 bases between them. DNA for the CDR3: TGTGCCAGCAGCCAAGTACTTGGCGTGACGCAGTATTTT. Its translation is CASSQVLGVTQYF.

The genes are TRBV7-2 and TRBJ2-7; unclear D gene. Trimming took 1 base from V and 3 from J, leaving 13 bases between them. This CDR3 region has 15 residues. Per the germline V gene, CDR1 is SGHTA and CDR2 is FQGNSA. CDR3 sequence (DNA): TGTGCCAGCAGCTTAGGAGGTCCACGGTTCTACGAGCAGTACTTC. It yields the protein CASSLGGPRFYEQYF.

At least ten counts were recorded for this clonotype. This chain uses TRBV7-9 with TRBJ1-6, with D perhaps TRBD1 (6 bases). V was cut by 5 bases and J by 7 bases, with 12 bases left in between. Per germline, CDR1 SEHNR and CDR2 FQNEAQ (reference sequence). This CDR3 has 14 residues. The DNA of the CDR3 is TGTGCCAGCAGCGCCCTAGGGGGGAATTCACCCCTCCACTTT. Translated: CASSALGGNSPLHF.

The V and J genes are TRBV5-6 and TRBJ1-1; D perhaps matches TRBD1 (5 bases). Trimming stripped 1 base from V and 1 base from J, with 8 bases between. Germline loops: CDR1 SGHDT, CDR2 YYEEEE. The length of the CDR3 is 14 residues. DNA for the CDR3: TGTGCCAGCAGCTTGACAGGCCCGAACACTGAAGCTTTCTTT. This gives the protein CASSLTGPNTEAFF.

This clonotype was seen repeatedly, ten times or more. This sequence joins TRBV28 and TRBJ2-7; D is possibly TRBD1 (6 bases). Looked up from germline, CDR1 is MDHEN and CDR2 is SYDVKM. The germline V and J ends were trimmed by 6 bases and 3 bases, with 15 bases remaining between them. CDR3 length equals 14 residues. The CDR3 spells CASSPPTGSYEQYV. The CDR3 DNA reads as TGTGCCAGCAGCCCTCCGACAGGAAGCTACGAGCAGTACGTC.

This clonotype occurred a few times. The rearrangement joins TRBV5-1 to TRBJ2-2; D is possibly TRBD1 or TRBD2 (5 bases each). V lost 4 bases, J lost 6 bases, and 13 bases lay in between. The CDR3 runs 14 residues. Per germline, CDR1 SGHRS and CDR2 YFSETQ. CDR3 DNA: TGCGCCAGCAGCCAATCGCCGGGACCCGGGGAGCTGTTTTTT. This sequence encodes CASSQSPGPGELFF.

Ten or more counts support this clonotype. A much larger clone lies a single base off, so this may be a read error. The genes are TRBV7-9 and TRBJ2-3; no firm D call. Looked up from germline, CDR1 is SEHNR and CDR2 is FQNEAQ (reference sequence). The germline V and J ends were trimmed by 2 bases and 4 bases, with 1 base remaining between them. The CDR3 runs to 11 residues. The CDR3 is CASSLPDTQYF. The CDR3 DNA is TGTGCCAGCAGCTTACCAGATACGCAGTATTTT.

The V call is TRBV5-1, the J call TRBJ2-6; the D gene is possibly TRBD2 (6 bases). V was pared by 2 bases and J by 1 base, with 19 bases between. The germline gives CDR1 SGHRS, CDR2 YFSETQ. The CDR3 consists of 19 residues. CDR3 protein: CASSFQGVPGLSGANVLTF. The CDR3 DNA follows: TGCGCCAGCAGCTTTCAAGGAGTCCCGGGACTGTCTGGGGCCAACGTCCTGACTTTC.

This clonotype was detected a few times. The rearrangement links TRBV25-1 to TRBJ1-1, with D hard to call. Per germline, CDR1 MGHDK and CDR2 SYGVNS. The CDR3 loop spans 14 amino acids. The ends were cut back, 5 bases at V and 5 bases at J, with 15 bases in the middle. The CDR3 DNA follows: TGTGCCAGCAGTAACCCCCGGGCTCCAACTGAAGCTTTCTTT. It yields the protein CASSNPRAPTEAFF.

The table lists this clonotype with many counts. The CDR3 sequence: CSATRGTPHRPQHF. In nucleotides, the CDR3 is TGCAGTGCAACTCGCGGGACACCACATCGGCCCCAGCATTTT. This chain joins TRBV20-1 and TRBJ1-5; D is perhaps TRBD1 (6 bases). V shed 6 bases and J shed 9 bases, with 21 bases lying between them. The CDR3 consists of 14 residues. Germline V gene data show CDR1 as DFQATT and CDR2 as SNEGSKA (reference sequence).

The table lists this clonotype with many counts. This chain joins TRBV7-2 and TRBJ2-5; 10 bases agree with TRBD2. The CDR3 spans 19 residues. Per the germline V gene, CDR1 is SGHTA and CDR2 is FQGNSA. After removal of 0 bases from V and 5 bases from J, the junction contained 15 bases not matched to a gene. This CDR3 is CASSLARSQRGGRRETQYF. CDR3 coding DNA: TGTGCCAGCAGCTTAGCCCGTTCACAGCGGGGGGGCCGTCGGGAGACCCAGTACTTC.

The chain is built from TRBV9 and TRBJ1-3; D remains unclear. The ends were cut back, 1 base at V and 4 bases at J, with 3 bases in the middle. Germline CDR1 is SGDLS and CDR2 is YYNGEE. The length of the CDR3 is 12 residues. CDR3 sequence reads: CASSVSGNTIYF. The CDR3 nucleotides read TGTGCCAGCAGCGTAAGCGGAAACACCATATATTTT.